This TCR beta chain came from a study of control samples from healthy donors and cancer patients. The method was immunoSEQ multiplex PCR; TCRdb's version includes in-frame clones alone and lacks a portion of them. The sample holds 110,000 to 150,000 clones, roughly 89% seen once. Germline-derived CDR1 and CDR2 are MGHDK and SYGVNS. V gave up 3 bases and J gave up 8 bases, with 13 bases separating them. The CDR3 spans 14 residues. The receptor was derived from a man younger than 35 in good health. Specimen: blood. The chain employs TRBV25-1 and TRBJ1-4, with D unclear. CDR3 coding DNA: TGTGCCAGCAGTGATTGGGATCTCGGGGAAAAACTGTTTTTT. Its translation: CASSDWDLGEKLFF.